This T cell receptor (beta chain) was observed in a study of neoadjuvant anti-PD-1 for oral cavity cancer. Looking at the study overall: Patients without progression got a fourth dose around day 43.

V lost 3 bases to trimming and J lost 0 bases, with 12 bases between them. The CDR3 runs 16 residues. From germline, CDR1 is WNHNN and CDR2 SYGVQD (reference sequence). Most PBMC samples had 480 ng input DNA in six replicates. Sequencing was performed with immunoSEQ multiplex PCR; in TCRdb, only in-frame clones are kept and a portion is missing. The sample yields over 11,000 clones, about 75% seen once. Time point noted: after neoadjuvant nivolumab, at surgical resection. Patients had newly diagnosed, untreated stage II-IVA oral cavity squamous cell carcinoma. The chain combines TRBV10-1 with TRBJ2-1; D uncertain. Specimen: PBMCs, collected after nivolumab (anti-PD-1) treatment. The receptor's source is a person aged 40 to 85 with oral cavity squamous cell carcinoma. The CDR3 DNA reads TGCGCCAGCAGTGATTTGCGGATACTCTCCTACAATGAGCAGTTCTTC. Protein: CASSDLRILSYNEQFF.